This T cell receptor beta chain emerged from a study of shared clonotypes between healthy human individuals. General study points: Lower generation probabilities were found for non-shared clonotypes than for those shared by all four donors. Clonotype sharing among the donors was expected to vary with sequencing depth. Naive subsets usually exceeded memory subsets in estimated richness.

Naive CD8 populations comprised CD45RO-negative cells positively selected for CCR7, excluding terminally differentiated effector memory CD45RA+ cells. TCRdb's table, derived via immunoSEQ multiplex PCR, lists solely in-frame clones and lacks some. The sample yields some 2,100,000 clones, 85% to 95% seen once. This CDR3 region has 13 residues. Germline-derived CDR1 and CDR2 are MNHEY and SMNVEV (reference sequence). V lost 2 bases and J lost 4, with 6 bases in between. Note on this clone: Its antigen is unknown. At the DNA level, this CDR3 is encoded by other sequences in the same sample as well.

The chain recombines TRBV27 with TRBJ2-1; D remains ambiguous. The sample was naive CD8+ T cells from PBMCs. The receptor was isolated from a man in his late teens or twenties in good health. Some clones in this sample may be carry-over from other donors' samples. CDR3 loop: CASSLGRYNEQFF. The CDR3 DNA reads as TGTGCCAGCAGTTTAGGCCGATACAATGAGCAGTTCTTC.